This entry features one TCR beta chain sequence. This record comes from a study of regulatory T cells in long-lasting Graves disease. Per germline, CDR1 SGHRS and CDR2 YFSETQ. The germline V and J ends were trimmed by 1 base and 5 bases, with 7 bases remaining between them. The CDR3 is made up of 13 amino acids. Time point noted: newly diagnosed GD, antithyroid drugs for less than 3 months. Scientists built the TCR library using RNA that was extracted from PBMCs. Construction of the TCR beta libraries employed iRepertoire HTBI primers in conjunction with Arm-PCR of CDR3 regions. TCRdb analysed the multiplex PCR reads with MiXCR anew, one entry per CDR3 protein. The data hold around 330,000 distinct CDR3 sequences, with over 15% observed a single time.

The sequences come from peripheral blood mononuclear cells (PBMCs), collected at new diagnosis, from a patient treated with antithyroid drugs. This clonotype was sampled from a female donor with Graves disease. This chain links TRBV5-1 with TRBJ2-1, with D possibly TRBD1 on 6 matching bases. The CDR3 loop reads CASSLWDNNEQFF. For the CDR3, the DNA is TGCGCCAGCAGCTTGTGGGACAACAATGAGCAGTTCTTC. Supplemented by reference TRBV5-1 and TRBJ2-1, the full variable domain reads KAGVTQTPRYLIKTRGQQVTLSCSPISGHRSVSWYQQTPGQGLQFLFEYFSETQRNKGNFPGRFSGRQFSNSRSEMNVSTLELGDSALYLCASSLWDNNEQFFGPGTRLTVL.